A selection of T cell receptor beta chains follows, all from one sample in a study of T-cell reconstitution after alpha-beta-depleted transplantation in children. MiXCR, run by TCRdb on the PCR reads, gives a single entry per CDR3 protein. The data show around 400,000 distinct CDR3 sequences, with about a tenth seen just once and about 5% held by the top ten. Here the sequenced sample was PBMCs from the stem cell graft donor, taken from the stem cell graft. All receptors derive from a human donor who donated a stem cell graft to a child with acute myeloid leukemia. Both conserved end residues are part of each CDR3. The D gene is left open where the match is weak. Clone size is not always given. Where it is, it says once, few, many or a class for expanded clones.

CDR3aa: CSALETGLGNSPLHF; CDR3nt: TGCAGTGCCTTGGAGACAGGCCTAGGGAATTCACCCCTCCACTTT; v_gene: TRBV20-1; j_gene: TRBJ1-6; d_gene: NA; abundance: NA
CDR3aa: CAWQSITGTEAFF; CDR3nt: TGTGCCTGGCAGTCGATAACGGGCACTGAAGCTTTCTTT; v_gene: TRBV30; j_gene: TRBJ1-1; d_gene: NA; abundance: once
CDR3aa: CSAARGRRETQYF; CDR3nt: TGCAGTGCTGCCAGGGGGCGCCGGGAGACCCAGTACTTC; v_gene: TRBV20-1; j_gene: TRBJ2-5; d_gene: TRBD1; abundance: NA
CDR3aa: CASSPRSGHQSSYNEQFF; CDR3nt: TGCGCCAGCAGCCCACGTTCGGGACACCAAAGCTCCTACAATGAGCAGTTCTTC; v_gene: TRBV5-1; j_gene: TRBJ2-1; d_gene: NA; abundance: few
CDR3aa: CASSQDQRDTGELFF; CDR3nt: TGCGCCAGCAGCCAAGATCAAAGGGACACCGGGGAGCTGTTTTTT; v_gene: TRBV4-1; j_gene: TRBJ2-2; d_gene: NA; abundance: few
CDR3aa: CAISALAGGPYEQYF; CDR3nt: TGTGCCATCAGTGCACTAGCGGGAGGGCCCTACGAGCAGTACTTC; v_gene: TRBV10-3; j_gene: TRBJ2-7; d_gene: TRBD2; abundance: few
CDR3aa: CSARIHPRDRSLLAKNIQYF; CDR3nt: TGCAGTGCTAGAATCCACCCCCGGGACAGGAGCCTTCTAGCCAAAAACATTCAGTACTTC; v_gene: TRBV20-1; j_gene: TRBJ2-4; d_gene: TRBD1; abundance: few
CDR3aa: CAIRVPRGRDYEQYF; CDR3nt: TGTGCCATCAGGGTCCCCCGGGGACGGGACTACGAGCAGTACTTC; v_gene: TRBV10-3; j_gene: TRBJ2-7; d_gene: NA; abundance: NA
CDR3aa: CASSLGRAHTGELFF; CDR3nt: TGCGCCAGCAGCTTGGGACGGGCCCACACCGGGGAGCTGTTTTTT; v_gene: TRBV5-1; j_gene: TRBJ2-2; d_gene: NA; abundance: few
CDR3aa: CASSLTLAGVGYTF; CDR3nt: TGTGCCAGCAGTTTAACCCTCGCAGGAGTAGGCTACACCTTC; v_gene: TRBV27; j_gene: TRBJ1-2; d_gene: NA; abundance: few
CDR3aa: CSARELGVGGAGNTEAFF; CDR3nt: TGCAGTGCTAGAGAGCTGGGTGTAGGAGGAGCCGGGAACACTGAAGCTTTCTTT; v_gene: TRBV20-1; j_gene: TRBJ1-1; d_gene: NA; abundance: few
CDR3aa: CASSLDRNTEAFF; CDR3nt: TGTGCTAGCAGCTTAGACAGGAACACTGAAGCTTTCTTT; v_gene: TRBV5-1; j_gene: TRBJ1-1; d_gene: NA; abundance: many